The 29 T cell receptor beta chains presented below share a single source sample, sequenced in a study of beta chain features in type 1 diabetes. Study observations and caveats: Among patients with Type 1 diabetes, TCRB CDR3s were moderately but significantly shorter in every one of the four CD4+ subsets.

Expressed TCRB transcripts were sequenced because the entire RNA isolate underwent reverse transcription. Here immunoSEQ multiplex PCR was the method, and the copy in TCRdb shows in-frame clones only, minus some. The top ten hold 0.45% to 0.55% of the sample, which has 160,000 or so clones, 6.5% to 10% seen once. What these receptors recognize is not known. Material: central memory CD4+ T cells from blood. The receptors derive from a woman aged 18 to 35 with type 1 diabetes.

This clone was recorded a few times. The rearrangement joins TRBV5-1 to TRBJ2-2; D is perhaps TRBD1 (5 bases). V lost 0 bases to trimming and J lost 3 bases, with 9 bases between them. In germline, CDR1 is SGHRS, CDR2 YFSETQ. The CDR3 totals 15 residues. CDR3 protein: CASSLAARDTGELFF. The CDR3 region has the DNA TGCGCCAGCAGCTTGGCGGCCAGGGACACCGGGGAGCTGTTTTTT.

The chain has TRBV9 and TRBJ2-3, with 7 bases fitting TRBD2. V was clipped by 3 bases and J by 4 bases; unmatched bases: 2. The CDR3 has 13 residues. Germline CDR1 is SGDLS and CDR2 is YYNGEE. Here the CDR3 DNA reads TGTGCCAGCAGCGACGCGGGAGCAGATACGCAGTATTTT. This encodes CASSDAGADTQYF.

This clone has only a few counts. The chain links TRBV10-3 to TRBJ2-3; tentatively, D is TRBD2 (6 bases). The V gene's germline CDR1 is ENHRY and CDR2 SYGVKD. The V end was cut by 4 bases, the J end by 4 bases, with 12 bases between. The CDR3 contains 14 residues. The CDR3 here is CAISASGWADTQYF. The DNA for the CDR3 is TGTGCCATCAGTGCCAGCGGGTGGGCAGATACGCAGTATTTT.

In this sample, this clone turned up a few times. This chain links TRBV20-1 with TRBJ1-2; no clear D gene. V was trimmed by 3 bases and J by 4 bases, leaving 6 bases between them. The CDR3 runs to 11 residues. Germline V gives CDR1 DFQATT, CDR2 SNEGSKA (reference sequence). This CDR3 reads CSAREAYGYTF. CDR3 nucleotides: TGCAGTGCTAGGGAGGCCTATGGCTACACCTTC.

V is TRBV21-1 and J is TRBJ2-7; the D call TRBD1 from the table was never checked on the DNA. TRBV21-1 corresponds to a pseudogene. The CDR3 is 15 residues long. CDR3 loop: CASSSKQGRSGEQYF. The CDR3 nucleotides are TGTGCCAGCAGCAGCAAACAGGGGCGATCGGGAGAGCAGTACTTC.

Remarks on this clone: This same CDR3 is encoded by further DNA sequences in the sample. The chain combines TRBV18 with TRBJ1-5; tentative D call: TRBD1 (6 bases). CDR3 length: 13 amino acids. CDR1 and CDR2 (germline): KGHSH, LQKENI. Between the trimmed V and J ends, which lost 3 bases and 4 bases, there was a span of 7 bases. The CDR3 DNA reads as TGTGCCAGCTCACCCGGACAGAATCAGCCCCAGCATTTT. Translating it yields CASSPGQNQPQHF.

The V and J genes are TRBV7-2 and TRBJ2-7; D remains ambiguous. V lost 1 base and J lost 4, with 5 bases in between. The CDR3 has 12 amino acids. CDR1 and CDR2 from the germline V gene are SGHTA and FQGNSA. Written as DNA, the CDR3 is TGTGCCAGCAGCTTAGAGAGATACGAGCAGTACTTC. Protein product: CASSLERYEQYF.

This clone turned up a few times. The chain joins TRBV5-1 to TRBJ1-1; D is unclear. V lost 6 bases to trimming and J lost 7 bases, with 13 bases between them. Germline V gene data show CDR1 as SGHRS and CDR2 as YFSETQ. The CDR3 contains 12 residues. CDR3 region: CASINPSGEAFF. CDR3 nucleotides: TGCGCCAGCATAAACCCCTCGGGTGAAGCTTTCTTT.

This clone occurred a few times. V usage is TRBV11-2 and J usage is TRBJ2-3; 9 nucleotides align to TRBD2. Germline values: CDR1 SGHAT, CDR2 FQNNGV. This CDR3 comprises 16 residues. Trimming removed 1 base from V and 3 bases from J; junction bases left unmatched: 5. CDR3 residues: CASSLAGSGGTDTQYF. The CDR3 DNA reads TGTGCCAGCAGCTTAGCCGGTAGCGGGGGTACAGATACGCAGTATTTT. Drawing the rest from reference TRBV11-2 and TRBJ2-3, the complete variable domain is EAGVAQSPRYKIIEKRQSVAFWCNPISGHATLYWYQQILGQGPKLLIQFQNNGVVDDSQLPKDRFSAERLKGVDSTLKIQPAKLEDSAVYLCASSLAGSGGTDTQYFGPGTRLTVL.

The genes are TRBV19 and TRBJ1-1; D uncertain. CDR1 is LNHDA, CDR2 SQIVND, per germline (reference sequence). The CDR3 is 13 amino acids. V lost 4 bases and J lost 0, with 6 bases in between. The CDR3 DNA reads TGTGCCAGTAGTAGCCAGATGAACACTGAAGCTTTCTTT. Translated, it gives CASSSQMNTEAFF.

This clone was counted between two and nine times. This chain links TRBV30 with TRBJ2-7; D uncertain. V gave up 4 bases and J gave up 4 bases, with 11 bases separating them. The CDR3 is 12 residues long. CDR1 and CDR2 from the germline V gene are GTSNPN and SVGIG (reference sequence). The CDR3 nucleotides are TGTGCCTGGATAGATGAGAAATACGAGCAGTACTTC. This gives the protein CAWIDEKYEQYF.

The V and J genes are TRBV6-1 and TRBJ2-3, with D perhaps matching TRBD2 (6 bases). The ends were cut back, 6 bases at V and 6 bases at J, with 16 bases in the middle. The CDR3 extends over 14 amino acids. Germline loops: CDR1 MNHNS, CDR2 SASEGT. The CDR3 is CASRRGGPSDTQYF. For the CDR3, the DNA is TGTGCCAGCAGGAGAGGAGGGCCTAGCGATACGCAGTATTTT.

This rearrangement joins TRBV7-9 to TRBJ1-1; TRBD1 might be the D (6 bases). The CDR3 has 17 amino acids. Germline assignment: CDR1 SEHNR and CDR2 FQNEAQ (reference sequence). V was cut by 5 bases and J by 4 bases, with 23 bases left in between. DNA of the CDR3: TGTGCCAGCAGCGTCGATCCAGGGGCTATCATAGTCACTGAAGCTTTCTTT. Translation gives CASSVDPGAIIVTEAFF.

The J gene is TRBJ1-2, the V gene TRBV7-2, with 9 bases aligning to TRBD1. V lost 7 bases and J lost 5; bases outside the gene matches: 11. The CDR3 loop spans 15 amino acids. CDR1 and CDR2 from the germline V gene are SGHTA and FQGNSA. CDR3 DNA sequence: TGTGCCAGCACCAACACAGGGGGCGCAGAATATGGCTACACCTTC. It yields the protein CASTNTGGAEYGYTF.

The gene calls are TRBV6-5 and TRBJ1-1, with no clear D. The V gene's germline CDR1 is MNHEY and CDR2 SVGAGI. This CDR3 region has 15 residues. The ends were cut back, 0 bases at V and 4 bases at J, with 12 bases in the middle. The CDR3 reads CASSYSGSGSTEAFF. The CDR3 DNA is TGTGCCAGCAGTTACTCAGGGTCGGGGAGCACTGAAGCTTTCTTT.

The chain employs TRBV11-2 and TRBJ2-1, with 8 bases lining up with TRBD1. V trimming: 8 bases; J trimming: 9 bases; junction bases outside the gene matches: 18. The CDR3 covers 16 residues. The V gene's germline CDR1 is SGHAT and CDR2 FQNNGV. The CDR3 sequence: CASASTFQGQGTEQFF. CDR3 bases: TGTGCCAGCGCCTCGACCTTCCAAGGACAGGGTACTGAGCAGTTCTTC.

This clone turned up a few times. This chain connects TRBV29-1 to TRBJ1-1; possibly TRBD1 for D (6 bases). Trimming shortened V by 7 bases and J by 1 base, and 10 bases separated the two germline ends. The CDR3 totals 12 residues. Per the germline V gene, CDR1 is SQVTM and CDR2 is ANQGSEA. CDR3: CSGGQSNTEAFF. DNA of the CDR3: TGCAGCGGCGGACAGTCGAACACTGAAGCTTTCTTT.

The CDR3: CASKDRAGEYEQFF. The DNA for the CDR3 is TGTGCCAGTAAGGACAGGGCCGGGGAATACGAGCAGTTCTTC. This rearrangement joins TRBV19 to TRBJ2-1; TRBD1 matches 8 bases. The V gene's germline CDR1 is LNHDA and CDR2 SQIVND (reference sequence). This CDR3 contains 14 residues. Trimming took 7 bases from V and 10 from J; bases not matched to a gene: 12.

The chain joins TRBV18 to TRBJ1-1; 7 bases match TRBD1. The CDR3 has 15 amino acids. Germline assignment: CDR1 KGHSH and CDR2 LQKENI. The junction had 7 bases not matched to a gene; V was cut back by 3 bases and J by 3 bases. CDR3 sequence reads: CASSPATGPYTEAFF. The CDR3 DNA follows: TGTGCCAGCTCACCTGCGACAGGGCCCTACACTGAAGCTTTCTTT.

This clone was detected a few times. The J gene is TRBJ1-1, the V gene TRBV18; TRBD1 agrees at 8 bases. Per germline, CDR1 KGHSH and CDR2 LQKENI. The CDR3 spans 13 residues. J was trimmed by 8 bases and V by 5 bases; bases with no gene match: 7. The CDR3 DNA follows: TGTGCCAGCTCATCCTCCGGGACAGGCGAAGCTTTCTTT. It encodes CASSSSGTGEAFF.

This clone showed up just a few times. The genes are TRBV7-3 and TRBJ2-4, with 10 bases identical to TRBD2. This CDR3 is built from 18 residues. Losses at the gene ends were 2 bases for V and 9 bases for J; bases not matched to a gene: 16. Germline lookup yields CDR1 SGHTA and CDR2 FQGTGA. CDR3 loop: CASSLHPRGAGGSGIQYF. Written as DNA, the CDR3 is TGTGCCAGCAGCTTACACCCTCGTGGAGCGGGAGGGTCAGGCATTCAGTACTTC.

J is TRBJ2-1 and V is TRBV6-1, with D possibly being TRBD1 (6 bases). The CDR3 sequence is 14 residues long. V was cut by 7 bases and J by 6 bases, with 16 bases left in between. Germline-derived CDR1 and CDR2 are MNHNS and SASEGT. DNA for the CDR3: TGTGCCAGCATTACGGCAGGGGTAACCAATGAGCAGTTCTTC. Translation: CASITAGVTNEQFF.

Only a few counts were recorded for this clone. The genes are TRBV4-3 and TRBJ2-1, with D perhaps matching TRBD2 (5 bases). There are 13 residues in the CDR3. The V gene lost 5 bases and the J gene lost 4 bases, with 9 bases spanning the gap. Germline CDR1 and CDR2: LGHNA and YSLEER. CDR3 bases: TGCGCCAGCAGCGGGGAGCGGTACAATGAGCAGTTCTTC. Encoded protein: CASSGERYNEQFF.

The chain employs TRBV25-1 and TRBJ2-7; TRBD2 might be the D (6 bases). The V end was cut by 1 base, the J end by 5 bases, with 18 bases between. Germline assignment: CDR1 MGHDK and CDR2 SYGVNS. The length of the CDR3 is 16 residues. CDR3 sequence: CASSEFPAAAGHEQYF. CDR3 DNA: TGTGCCAGCAGTGAATTTCCGGCTGCGGCGGGACACGAGCAGTACTTC.

This clone occurred a few times. The chain recombines TRBV29-1 with TRBJ1-2, with 7 positions matching TRBD1. This CDR3 comprises 13 residues. Germline CDR1 SQVTM, CDR2 ANQGSEA. V shed 4 bases and J 6 bases; nucleotides not matched to a gene: 8. The CDR3 coding sequence is TGCAGCGTTGTAGGACAGGCTGGAAATGGCTACACCTTC. It translates to CSVVGQAGNGYTF.

This clone came up a few times. The chain employs TRBV10-3 and TRBJ2-7; tentatively, D is TRBD2 (5 bases). CDR1 and CDR2 (germline): ENHRY, SYGVKD. This CDR3 region has 14 residues. Trimming left V 6 bases short and J 0 bases short, with 12 bases between. Here the CDR3 DNA reads TGTGCCATCAGCGGACTTCCGAGCTCCTACGAGCAGTACTTC. This translates into CAISGLPSSYEQYF.

The chain uses TRBV23-1 and TRBJ1-3; a weak D match, TRBD1 (6 bases). TRBV23-1 carries the ORF label, with uncertain function. V lost 4 bases to trimming and J lost 1 base, with 11 bases between them. The CDR3 has 15 residues. CDR3 region: CASSPPGQSGNTIYF. The CDR3 DNA sequence: TGCGCCAGCAGTCCCCCCGGACAGTCTGGAAACACCATATATTTT.

The table lists this clone with a few counts. The chain uses TRBV4-3 and TRBJ1-5; 7 bases agree with TRBD1. The V segment lost 0 bases and the J segment 6 bases; nucleotides outside the gene matches: 11. Germline V CDR1 and CDR2: LGHNA, YSLEER. The CDR3 is made up of 17 amino acids. CDR3 protein: CASSQDRGNRGGQPQHF. The CDR3 nucleotides read TGCGCCAGCAGCCAAGATCGCGGAAACAGGGGCGGTCAGCCCCAGCATTTT.

This clone was counted a few times. The chain recombines TRBV7-3 with TRBJ1-2; perhaps TRBD1 as D (5 bases). Trimming removed 6 bases at V and 5 bases at J, with 10 bases between. CDR3 size: 12 residues. CDR1 and CDR2 (germline): SGHTA, FQGTGA. The CDR3 region has the DNA TGTGCCAGCAGTGACCCAGGGTATGGCTACACCTTC. This gives the protein CASSDPGYGYTF. The variable domain in full, completed from reference TRBV7-3 and TRBJ1-2, reads GAGVSQTPSNKVTEKGKYVELRCDPISGHTALYWYRQSLGQGPEFLIYFQGTGAADDSGLPNDRFFAVRPEGSVSTLKIQRTERGDSAVYLCASSDPGYGYTFGSGTRLTVV.